These T cell receptor beta chains were read from a single sample in a study of Graves' ophthalmopathy and Graves' hyperthyroidism. TCRdb re-analysed the multiplex PCR reads in MiXCR, keeping a single row per CDR3 protein. The top ten hold roughly 7% of the sample, which has more than 300,000 distinct CDR3 sequences, approximately 15% seen once. The sequencing input was peripheral blood. These receptors all stem from a young woman with stable Graves' hyperthyroidism. The CDR3 runs from the conserved cysteine through the conserved F or W. Each record gives: J gene, clone size, D gene, V gene, CDR3 protein, CDR3 DNA. A D gene is named only where the DNA matches it firmly. A clone size is listed for some rows: how often the clone was seen (once, few, many), or a class if it is expanded.

J: TRBJ2-2; size: few; D: TRBD2; V: TRBV7-2; CDR3: CASSLATSGANTGELFF; DNA: TGTGCCAGCAGCTTAGCGACTAGCGGGGCGAACACCGGGGAGCTGTTTTTT
J: TRBJ1-5; size: many; D: -; V: TRBV7-8; CDR3: CASSLAWTESNQPQHF; DNA: TGTGCCAGCAGCTTAGCTTGGACAGAAAGTAATCAGCCCCAGCATTTT
J: TRBJ2-3; size: many; D: TRBD2; V: TRBV24-1; CDR3: CATSDFGTSNTDTQYF; DNA: TGTGCCACCAGTGATTTTGGGACTAGTAACACAGATACGCAGTATTTT
J: TRBJ2-5; size: many; D: -; V: TRBV6-5; CDR3: CASSFERNPYQETQYF; DNA: TGTGCCAGCAGTTTTGAGCGGAACCCGTACCAAGAGACCCAGTACTTC
J: TRBJ2-2; size: many; D: -; V: TRBV6-6; CDR3: CATTRGTGELFF; DNA: TGTGCCACTACGAGAGGGACCGGGGAGCTGTTTTTT
J: TRBJ2-7; size: -; D: TRBD1; V: TRBV6-1; CDR3: CASRNPGQGPYEQYF; DNA: TGTGCCAGCAGAAATCCGGGACAGGGCCCGTACGAGCAGTACTTC
J: TRBJ1-1; size: -; D: -; V: TRBV12-3/TRBV12-4; CDR3: CASTRGIGTEAFF; DNA: TGTGCCAGCACTCGAGGGATAGGCACTGAAGCTTTCTTT
J: TRBJ2-7; size: -; D: -; V: TRBV6-2/TRBV6-3; CDR3: CASSYPTVTYEQYF; DNA: TGTGCCAGCAGTTACCCGACAGTTACCTACGAGCAGTACTTC
J: TRBJ2-7; size: -; D: -; V: TRBV6-1; CDR3: CASRVQGGSRSSYEEYF; DNA: TGTGCCAGCAGAGTCCAGGGAGGAAGTAGAAGTTCCTACGAGGAGTACTTC
J: TRBJ2-7; size: many; D: -; V: TRBV7-8; CDR3: CASSLDWHLLSYEQYF; DNA: TGTGCCAGCAGCTTAGATTGGCACCTCCTCTCCTACGAGCAGTACTTC
J: TRBJ2-7; size: -; D: -; V: TRBV5-6; CDR3: CASSLRGRKDEQYF; DNA: TGTGCCAGCAGCTTGAGGGGGAGAAAGGACGAGCAGTACTTC
J: TRBJ1-1; size: many; D: -; V: TRBV20-1; CDR3: CSAPLSPPEAFF; DNA: TGCAGTGCCCCTCTTTCCCCTCCTGAAGCTTTCTTT
J: TRBJ2-4; size: -; D: -; V: TRBV20-1; CDR3: CSATAKNIKYF; DNA: TGCAGTGCTACGGCCAAAAACATTAAGTACTTC
J: TRBJ2-2; size: many; D: -; V: TRBV6-2/TRBV6-3; CDR3: CASSYGGPDTANTGELFF; DNA: TGTGCCAGCAGTTACGGGGGGCCGGATACCGCGAACACCGGGGAGCTGTTTTTT